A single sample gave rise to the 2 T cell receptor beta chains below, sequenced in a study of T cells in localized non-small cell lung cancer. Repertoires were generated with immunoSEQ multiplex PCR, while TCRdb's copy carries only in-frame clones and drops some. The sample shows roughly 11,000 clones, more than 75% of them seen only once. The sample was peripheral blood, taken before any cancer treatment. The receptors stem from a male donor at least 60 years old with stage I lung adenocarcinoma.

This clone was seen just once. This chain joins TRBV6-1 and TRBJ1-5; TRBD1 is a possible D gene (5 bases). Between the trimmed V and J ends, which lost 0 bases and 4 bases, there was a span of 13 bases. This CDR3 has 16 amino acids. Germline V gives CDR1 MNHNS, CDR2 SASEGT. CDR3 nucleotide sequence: TGTGCCAGCAGTGAAGCCATTGGGGGGAGGAATCAGCCCCAGCATTTT. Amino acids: CASSEAIGGRNQPQHF.

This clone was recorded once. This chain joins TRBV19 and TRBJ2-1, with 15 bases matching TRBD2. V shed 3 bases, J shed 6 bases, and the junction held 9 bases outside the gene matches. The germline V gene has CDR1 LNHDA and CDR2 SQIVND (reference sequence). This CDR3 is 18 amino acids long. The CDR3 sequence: CASSISGLAGGPGNEQFF. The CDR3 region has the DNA TGTGCCAGTAGTATTTCCGGACTAGCGGGGGGGCCAGGCAATGAGCAGTTCTTC. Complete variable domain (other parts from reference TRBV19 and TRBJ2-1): DGGITQSPKYLFRKEGQNVTLSCEQNLNHDAMYWYRQDPGQGLRLIYYSQIVNDFQKGDIAEGYSVSREKKESFPLTVTSAQKNPTAFYLCASSISGLAGGPGNEQFFGPGTRLTVL.